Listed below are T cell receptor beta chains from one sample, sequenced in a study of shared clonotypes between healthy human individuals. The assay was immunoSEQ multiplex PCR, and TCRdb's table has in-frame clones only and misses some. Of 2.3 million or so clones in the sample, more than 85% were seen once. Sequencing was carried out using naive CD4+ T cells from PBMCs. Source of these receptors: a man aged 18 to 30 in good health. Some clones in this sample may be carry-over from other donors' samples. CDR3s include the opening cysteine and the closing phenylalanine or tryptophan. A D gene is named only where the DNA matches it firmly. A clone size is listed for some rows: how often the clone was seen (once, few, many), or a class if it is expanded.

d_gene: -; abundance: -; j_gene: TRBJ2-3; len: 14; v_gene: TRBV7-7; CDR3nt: TGTGCCAGCACCTTGGGGGGGGCTGACAATACGCAGTATTTT; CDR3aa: CASTLGGADNTQYF
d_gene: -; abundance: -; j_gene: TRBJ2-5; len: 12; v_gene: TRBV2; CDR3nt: TGTGCCAGCAGTGTAGGGAAAGAGACCCAGTACTTC; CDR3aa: CASSVGKETQYF
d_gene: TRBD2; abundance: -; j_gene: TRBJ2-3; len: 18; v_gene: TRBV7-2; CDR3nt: TGTGCCAGCAGCTTAGGGATCCAACTAGCGCCCTACACAGATACGCAGTATTTT; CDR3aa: CASSLGIQLAPYTDTQYF
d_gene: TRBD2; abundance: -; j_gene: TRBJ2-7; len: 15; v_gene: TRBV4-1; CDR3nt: TGCGCCAGCAGCCAACCTCTAGCGGGCACCTACGAGCAGTACTTC; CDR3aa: CASSQPLAGTYEQYF
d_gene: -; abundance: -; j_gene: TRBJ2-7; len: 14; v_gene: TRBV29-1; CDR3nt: TGCAGCGCCTGCAACTCCTGGGGCACCTACGAGCAGTACTTC; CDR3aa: CSACNSWGTYEQYF
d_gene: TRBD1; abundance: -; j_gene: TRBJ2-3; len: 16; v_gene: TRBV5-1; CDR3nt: TGCGCCAGCAGCCCCTCCCCGGGACAGTACACAGATACGCAGTATTTT; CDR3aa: CASSPSPGQYTDTQYF
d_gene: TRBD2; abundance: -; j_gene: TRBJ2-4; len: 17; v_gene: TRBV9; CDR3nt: TGTGCCAGCAGTTCCGAGGGGCTAGCGGACACCAAAAACATTCAGTACTTC; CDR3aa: CASSSEGLADTKNIQYF
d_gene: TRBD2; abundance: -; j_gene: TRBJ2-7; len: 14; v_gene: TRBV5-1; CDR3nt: TGCGCCAGCAGCTTGGAAGCGGGGTCGTACGAGCAGTACTTC; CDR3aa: CASSLEAGSYEQYF
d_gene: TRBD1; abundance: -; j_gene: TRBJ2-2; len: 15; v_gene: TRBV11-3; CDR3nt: TGTGCCAGCAGCCCAGACAGGGGGCTCACCGGGGAGCTGTTTTTT; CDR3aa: CASSPDRGLTGELFF
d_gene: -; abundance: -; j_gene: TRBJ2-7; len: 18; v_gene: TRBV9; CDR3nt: TGTGCCAGCAGCGTAGGGACAGCCAAGCCGAGGGGCGATTACGAGCAGTACTTC; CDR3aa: CASSVGTAKPRGDYEQYF
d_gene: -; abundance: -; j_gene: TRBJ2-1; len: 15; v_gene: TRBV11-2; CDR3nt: TGTGCCAGCAGCTTAGTTATGTTAGCCTACAATGAGCAGTTCTTC; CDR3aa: CASSLVMLAYNEQFF
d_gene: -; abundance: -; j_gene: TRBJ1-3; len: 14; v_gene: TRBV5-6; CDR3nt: TGTGCCAGCAGCTTCCGCAGACTAAGCAACACCATATATTTT; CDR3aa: CASSFRRLSNTIYF
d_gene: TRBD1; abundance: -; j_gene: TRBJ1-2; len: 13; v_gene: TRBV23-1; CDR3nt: TGCGCCAGCGCCCCCGGGACAGACTATGGCTACACCTTC; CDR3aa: CASAPGTDYGYTF
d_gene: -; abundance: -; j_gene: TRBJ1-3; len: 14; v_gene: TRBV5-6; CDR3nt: TGTGCCAGCAGCTTGGACCGACACGGAAACACCATATATTTT; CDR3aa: CASSLDRHGNTIYF
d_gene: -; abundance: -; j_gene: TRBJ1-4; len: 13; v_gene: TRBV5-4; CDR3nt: TGTGCCAGCAGCCGGGGGGAGGAGGAAAAACTGTTTTTT; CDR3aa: CASSRGEEEKLFF
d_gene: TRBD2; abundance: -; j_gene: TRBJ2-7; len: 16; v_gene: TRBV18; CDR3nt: TGTGCCAGCTCACCAGTCTCTAGCGGGAGGGGCTACGAGCAGTACTTC; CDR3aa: CASSPVSSGRGYEQYF
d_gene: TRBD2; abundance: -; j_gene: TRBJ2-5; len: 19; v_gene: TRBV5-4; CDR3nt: TGTGCCAGCAGCTTTGGACCCGGGACTAGCGGGATAGGAAGGGAGACCCAGTACTTC; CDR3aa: CASSFGPGTSGIGRETQYF
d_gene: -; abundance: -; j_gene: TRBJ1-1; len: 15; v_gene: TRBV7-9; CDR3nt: TGTGCCAGCAGCTTAGGTCCCCTCGGGTACACTGAAGCTTTCTTT; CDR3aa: CASSLGPLGYTEAFF
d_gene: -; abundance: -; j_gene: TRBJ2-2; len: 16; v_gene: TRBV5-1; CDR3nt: TGCGCCAGCAGCTTGATCCCCCATGCGAACACCGGGGAGCTGTTTTTT; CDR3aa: CASSLIPHANTGELFF
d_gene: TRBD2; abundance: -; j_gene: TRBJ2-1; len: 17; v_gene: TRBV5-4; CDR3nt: TGTGCCAGCAGCTTGCCTGGGGGGGCTAGCGGGAAGGTTGAGCAGTTCTTC; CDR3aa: CASSLPGGASGKVEQFF
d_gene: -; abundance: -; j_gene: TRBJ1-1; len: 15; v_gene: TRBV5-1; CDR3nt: TGCGCCAGCAGCCCACGAGGGGGGGTGAACACTGAAGCTTTCTTT; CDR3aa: CASSPRGGVNTEAFF
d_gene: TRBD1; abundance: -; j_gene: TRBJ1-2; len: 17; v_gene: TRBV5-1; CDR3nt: TGCGCCAGCAGCCCAAGACAGGGGCGTTCAACAAACTATGGCTACACCTTC; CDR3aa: CASSPRQGRSTNYGYTF
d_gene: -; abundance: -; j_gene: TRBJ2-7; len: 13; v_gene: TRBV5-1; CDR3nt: TGCGCCAGCAGCTTTGAGGGAACTAACGAGCAGTACTTC; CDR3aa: CASSFEGTNEQYF
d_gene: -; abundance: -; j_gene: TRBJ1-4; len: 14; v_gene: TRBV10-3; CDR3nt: TGTGCCATCAGTGAGGGACAGACAAATGAAAAACTGTTTTTT; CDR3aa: CAISEGQTNEKLFF
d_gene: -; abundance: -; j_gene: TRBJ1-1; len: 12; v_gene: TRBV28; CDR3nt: TGTGCCAGCAGTTTAGCCCTCAGTGAAGCTTTCTTT; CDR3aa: CASSLALSEAFF
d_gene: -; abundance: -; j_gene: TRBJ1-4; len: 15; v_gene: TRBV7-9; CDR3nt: TGTGCCAGCAGCTCCCGGGCCCCAACTAATGAAAAACTGTTTTTT; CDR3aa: CASSSRAPTNEKLFF
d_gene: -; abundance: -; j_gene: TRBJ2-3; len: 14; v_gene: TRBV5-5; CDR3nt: TGTGCCAGCAGCTTTGTCGAGGGTTCAGATACGCAGTATTTT; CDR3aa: CASSFVEGSDTQYF
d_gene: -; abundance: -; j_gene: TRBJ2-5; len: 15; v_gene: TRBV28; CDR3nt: TGTGCCAGCACCCCTTCCGGGTCGTACCAAGAGACCCAGTACTTC; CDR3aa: CASTPSGSYQETQYF
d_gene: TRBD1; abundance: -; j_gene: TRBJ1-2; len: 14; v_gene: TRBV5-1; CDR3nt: TGCGCCAGCAGCTACTTCGGGACAGGCTTGGGCTACACCTTC; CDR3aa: CASSYFGTGLGYTF
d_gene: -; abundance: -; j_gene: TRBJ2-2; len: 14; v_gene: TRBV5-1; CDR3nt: TGCGCCAGCAGCTTCAGGGATAACACCGGGGAGCTGTTTTTT; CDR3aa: CASSFRDNTGELFF
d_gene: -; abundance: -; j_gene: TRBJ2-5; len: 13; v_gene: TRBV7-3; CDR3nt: TGTGCCAGCAGCTCCGGACCCGAAGAGACCCAGTACTTC; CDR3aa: CASSSGPEETQYF
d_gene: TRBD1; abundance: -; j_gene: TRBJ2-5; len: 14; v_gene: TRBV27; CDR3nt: TGTGCCAGCAGCGGACAGGGAAATAGAAAGACCCAGTACTTC; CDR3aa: CASSGQGNRKTQYF
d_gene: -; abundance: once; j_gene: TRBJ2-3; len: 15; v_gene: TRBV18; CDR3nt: TGTGCCAGCTCACCAAAGGGAATCGAGACAGATACGCAGTATTTT; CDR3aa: CASSPKGIETDTQYF
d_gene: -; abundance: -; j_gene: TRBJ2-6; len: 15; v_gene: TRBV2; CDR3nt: TGTGCCAGCAGTGGACAGTTCTCTGGGGCCAACGTCCTGACTTTC; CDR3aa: CASSGQFSGANVLTF
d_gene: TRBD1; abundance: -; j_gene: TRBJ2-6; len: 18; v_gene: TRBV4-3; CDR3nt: TGCGCCAGCAGCCAAGGGGGACAGGGGTTCTCTGGGGCCAACGTCCTGACTTTC; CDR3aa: CASSQGGQGFSGANVLTF
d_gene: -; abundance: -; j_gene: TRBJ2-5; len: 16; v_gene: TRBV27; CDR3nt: TGTGCCAGCAGTTCGGGGATGAGGGGTTCTAGAGAGACCCAGTACTTC; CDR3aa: CASSSGMRGSRETQYF
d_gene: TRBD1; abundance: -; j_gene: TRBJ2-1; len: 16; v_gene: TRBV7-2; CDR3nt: TGTGCCAGCAGCTCAACCTTGACAGGGGGTAACAATGAGCAGTTCTTC; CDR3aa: CASSSTLTGGNNEQFF
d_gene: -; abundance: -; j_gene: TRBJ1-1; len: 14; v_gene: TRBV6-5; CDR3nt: TGTGCCAGCATCCTCAGATCGCGGGGCACTGAAGCTTTCTTT; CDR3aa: CASILRSRGTEAFF
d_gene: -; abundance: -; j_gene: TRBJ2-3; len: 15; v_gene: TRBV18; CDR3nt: TGTGCCAGCTCCCGGGCCCCGGGACACACAGATACGCAGTATTTT; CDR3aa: CASSRAPGHTDTQYF
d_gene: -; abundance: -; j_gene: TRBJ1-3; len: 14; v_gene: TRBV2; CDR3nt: TGTGCCAGCAGCAGACAGAGCTCTGGAAACACCATATATTTT; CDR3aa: CASSRQSSGNTIYF
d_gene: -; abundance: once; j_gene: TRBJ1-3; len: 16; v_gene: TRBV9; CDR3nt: TGTGCCAGCAGCAAGGGACCAGACGGCCTTGGAAACACCATATATTTT; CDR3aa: CASSKGPDGLGNTIYF
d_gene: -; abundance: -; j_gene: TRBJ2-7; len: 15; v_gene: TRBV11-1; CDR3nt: TGTGCCAGCAGCTTAGCCGACAGAATAACCTACGAGCAGTACTTC; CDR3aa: CASSLADRITYEQYF
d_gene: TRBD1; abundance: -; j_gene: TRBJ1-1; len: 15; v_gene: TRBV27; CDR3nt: TGTGCCAGCAGTATAGGACAGGGGGCGCGCACTGAAGCTTTCTTT; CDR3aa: CASSIGQGARTEAFF
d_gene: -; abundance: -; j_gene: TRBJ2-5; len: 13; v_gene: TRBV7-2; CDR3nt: TGTGCCAGCAGCTTATATGACAGAGAGACCCAGTACTTC; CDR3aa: CASSLYDRETQYF
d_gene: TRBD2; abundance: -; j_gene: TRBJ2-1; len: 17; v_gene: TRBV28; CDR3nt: TGTGCCAGCAGTTTATCGGCTAGCGGGTACTCCTACAATGAGCAGTTCTTC; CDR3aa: CASSLSASGYSYNEQFF
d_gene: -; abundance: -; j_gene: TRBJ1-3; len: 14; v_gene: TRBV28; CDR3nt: TGTGCCAGCTGTGGATTTGCCCCTGGAAACACCATATATTTT; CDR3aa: CASCGFAPGNTIYF
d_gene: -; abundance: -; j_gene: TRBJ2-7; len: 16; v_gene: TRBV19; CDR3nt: TGTGCCAGTAAGAAGGGGCGAGGCGCTCCGAACTACGAGCAGTACTTC; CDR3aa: CASKKGRGAPNYEQYF
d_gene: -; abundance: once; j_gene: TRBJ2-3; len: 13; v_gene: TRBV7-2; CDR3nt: TGTGCCAGCAGCCCCCTAATAGCAGATACGCAGTATTTT; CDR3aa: CASSPLIADTQYF
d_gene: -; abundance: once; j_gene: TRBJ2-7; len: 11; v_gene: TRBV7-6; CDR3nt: TGTGCCAGCAGCTTTCGGGGGACGCAGTACTTC; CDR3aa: CASSFRGTQYF
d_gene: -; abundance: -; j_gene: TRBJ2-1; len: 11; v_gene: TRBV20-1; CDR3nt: TGCAGTGCTAGGGGCCCAAATGAGCAGTTCTTC; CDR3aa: CSARGPNEQFF
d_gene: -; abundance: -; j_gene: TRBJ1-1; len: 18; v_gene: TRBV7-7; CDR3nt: TGTGCCAGCAGCTTACCCCAGGATGAGGGGCCCCTCGGTACTGAAGCTTTCTTT; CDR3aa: CASSLPQDEGPLGTEAFF
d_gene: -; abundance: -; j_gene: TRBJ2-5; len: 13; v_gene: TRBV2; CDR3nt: TGTGCCAGCATGCGGGACGGCCAAGAGACCCAGTACTTC; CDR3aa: CASMRDGQETQYF
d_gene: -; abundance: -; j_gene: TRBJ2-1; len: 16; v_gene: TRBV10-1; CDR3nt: TGCGCCAGCAGTGATATAGGCGTTAGCTCCTACAATGAGCAGTTCTTC; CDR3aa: CASSDIGVSSYNEQFF
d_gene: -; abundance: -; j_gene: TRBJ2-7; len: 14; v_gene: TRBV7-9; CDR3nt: TGTGCCAGCAGCTTTGACCTTTCCCCGGGCGAGCAGTACTTC; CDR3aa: CASSFDLSPGEQYF
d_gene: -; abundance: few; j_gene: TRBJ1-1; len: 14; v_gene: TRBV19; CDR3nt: TGTGCCAGTACCATGACAGGAGTGAACACTGAAGCTTTCTTT; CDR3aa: CASTMTGVNTEAFF
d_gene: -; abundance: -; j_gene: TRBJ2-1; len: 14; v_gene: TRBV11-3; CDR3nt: TGTGCCAGCAGCTTAGTGTCAGGGGGAGGCCAGCAGTTCTTC; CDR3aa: CASSLVSGGGQQFF
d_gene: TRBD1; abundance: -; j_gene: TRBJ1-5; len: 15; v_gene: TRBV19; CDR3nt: TGTGCCAGTAATGGACAGGGGAGATGGAATCAGCCCCAGCATTTT; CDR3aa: CASNGQGRWNQPQHF